This T cell receptor (beta chain) was identified during a study of control samples from healthy donors and cancer patients. This clone has just one count. The assay was immunoSEQ multiplex PCR, and TCRdb's table has in-frame clones only and misses some. The sample lists about 130,000 clones, 80% to 95% seen once, with 4.5% to 7% in the top ten. The length of the CDR3 is 13 residues. CDR1 and CDR2 from the germline V gene are SGHTA and FQGNSA. V shed 1 base and J shed 2 bases, with 6 bases lying between them. The V and J genes are TRBV7-2 and TRBJ2-7; D is ambiguous. The sequence was collected from a man between 18 and 35 years old in good health. What was sequenced was blood. The CDR3 bases are TGTGCCAGCAGCTTAGGCTACGCCTACGAGCAGTACTTC. It codes for CASSLGYAYEQYF. Based on the CDR3 plus reference TRBV7-2 and TRBJ2-7, the full variable domain is GAGVSQSPSNKVTEKGKDVELRCDPISGHTALYWYRQSLGQGLEFLIYFQGNSAPDKSGLPSDRFSAERTGGSVSTLTIQRTQQEDSAVYLCASSLGYAYEQYFGPGTRLTVT.